One T cell receptor beta chain is described in this entry. Germline V gene data show CDR1 as SGHRS and CDR2 as YFSETQ. The CDR3 extends over 18 amino acids. V lost 3 bases, J lost 3 bases, and 14 bases stayed unmatched. The sample comes from a study of cytomegalovirus exposure and HLA in healthy donors. PCR used 60 Vbeta primers and 13 Jbeta primers. Profiling relied on immunoSEQ multiplex PCR, and the TCRdb table lists in-frame clones only, not all of them. The data contain about 88,000 clones, 90% of them singletons. The TCR originated in a man aged 18 to 30 in good health and CMV-seronegative. The V and J genes are TRBV5-1 and TRBJ1-4, with TRBD1 matching over 7 bases. Sequenced sample: PBMCs. The CDR3 region is CASSSTTLSRGANEKLFF. CDR3 nucleotides: TGCGCCAGCAGCTCCACTACCCTCTCCAGGGGGGCTAATGAAAAACTGTTTTTT.